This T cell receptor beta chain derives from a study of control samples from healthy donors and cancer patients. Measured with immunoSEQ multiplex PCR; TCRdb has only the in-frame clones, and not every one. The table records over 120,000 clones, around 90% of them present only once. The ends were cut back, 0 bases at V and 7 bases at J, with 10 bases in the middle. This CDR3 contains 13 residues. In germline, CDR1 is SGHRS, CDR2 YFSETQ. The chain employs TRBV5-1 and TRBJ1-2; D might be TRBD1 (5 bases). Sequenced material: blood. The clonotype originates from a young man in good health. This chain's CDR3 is CASSLEAGFGYTF. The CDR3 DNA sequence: TGCGCCAGCAGCTTGGAAGCAGGGTTTGGCTACACCTTC.